This T cell receptor beta chain was captured in a study of shared T cell receptors in the human thymus. The CDR3 is made up of 18 amino acids. Between the trimmed V and J ends, which lost 0 bases and 0 bases, there was a span of 15 bases. Germline CDR1 SGHTA, CDR2 FQGNSA. This clone occurred once. Libraries were prepared by immunoSEQ multiplex PCR; TCRdb keeps only in-frame clonotypes and omits some of them. Of some 660,000 clones listed, roughly 86% are singletons. The sample was also linked to a second study, of human thymus T cells.

Sequenced input: thymocytes. The source is a boy younger than two with a congenital heart defect. The chain employs TRBV7-2 and TRBJ1-5, with D unresolved. The CDR3 DNA reads as TGTGCCAGCAGCTTAGCCCCCGGCGGCCTTTATAGCAATCAGCCCCAGCATTTT. Protein sequence: CASSLAPGGLYSNQPQHF.